This TCR beta chain stems from a study of blood T cell repertoires in COVID-19. Turning to the study itself: Whether acute or convalescent, the COVID-19 samples came from the United States, Italy and Spain.

The germline gives CDR1 KGHDR, CDR2 SFDVKD. This CDR3 is 14 amino acids long. J gave up 5 bases and V 9 bases, and 3 bases lay outside the gene matches. Repertoires were generated with immunoSEQ multiplex PCR, while TCRdb's copy carries only in-frame clones and drops some. Of about 480,000 clones listed, 88% were seen once; the top ten hold 10% to 15%. The chain employs TRBV24-1 and TRBJ2-5; 15 bases match TRBD2. The clonotype was recovered from a woman aged 45-59 years with COVID-19, enrolled during active disease. Sample: peripheral blood. The CDR3 nucleotides read TGTGCCACCGGACTAGCGGGGGGGTTGGAGACCCAGTACTTC. It is translated as CATGLAGGLETQYF.